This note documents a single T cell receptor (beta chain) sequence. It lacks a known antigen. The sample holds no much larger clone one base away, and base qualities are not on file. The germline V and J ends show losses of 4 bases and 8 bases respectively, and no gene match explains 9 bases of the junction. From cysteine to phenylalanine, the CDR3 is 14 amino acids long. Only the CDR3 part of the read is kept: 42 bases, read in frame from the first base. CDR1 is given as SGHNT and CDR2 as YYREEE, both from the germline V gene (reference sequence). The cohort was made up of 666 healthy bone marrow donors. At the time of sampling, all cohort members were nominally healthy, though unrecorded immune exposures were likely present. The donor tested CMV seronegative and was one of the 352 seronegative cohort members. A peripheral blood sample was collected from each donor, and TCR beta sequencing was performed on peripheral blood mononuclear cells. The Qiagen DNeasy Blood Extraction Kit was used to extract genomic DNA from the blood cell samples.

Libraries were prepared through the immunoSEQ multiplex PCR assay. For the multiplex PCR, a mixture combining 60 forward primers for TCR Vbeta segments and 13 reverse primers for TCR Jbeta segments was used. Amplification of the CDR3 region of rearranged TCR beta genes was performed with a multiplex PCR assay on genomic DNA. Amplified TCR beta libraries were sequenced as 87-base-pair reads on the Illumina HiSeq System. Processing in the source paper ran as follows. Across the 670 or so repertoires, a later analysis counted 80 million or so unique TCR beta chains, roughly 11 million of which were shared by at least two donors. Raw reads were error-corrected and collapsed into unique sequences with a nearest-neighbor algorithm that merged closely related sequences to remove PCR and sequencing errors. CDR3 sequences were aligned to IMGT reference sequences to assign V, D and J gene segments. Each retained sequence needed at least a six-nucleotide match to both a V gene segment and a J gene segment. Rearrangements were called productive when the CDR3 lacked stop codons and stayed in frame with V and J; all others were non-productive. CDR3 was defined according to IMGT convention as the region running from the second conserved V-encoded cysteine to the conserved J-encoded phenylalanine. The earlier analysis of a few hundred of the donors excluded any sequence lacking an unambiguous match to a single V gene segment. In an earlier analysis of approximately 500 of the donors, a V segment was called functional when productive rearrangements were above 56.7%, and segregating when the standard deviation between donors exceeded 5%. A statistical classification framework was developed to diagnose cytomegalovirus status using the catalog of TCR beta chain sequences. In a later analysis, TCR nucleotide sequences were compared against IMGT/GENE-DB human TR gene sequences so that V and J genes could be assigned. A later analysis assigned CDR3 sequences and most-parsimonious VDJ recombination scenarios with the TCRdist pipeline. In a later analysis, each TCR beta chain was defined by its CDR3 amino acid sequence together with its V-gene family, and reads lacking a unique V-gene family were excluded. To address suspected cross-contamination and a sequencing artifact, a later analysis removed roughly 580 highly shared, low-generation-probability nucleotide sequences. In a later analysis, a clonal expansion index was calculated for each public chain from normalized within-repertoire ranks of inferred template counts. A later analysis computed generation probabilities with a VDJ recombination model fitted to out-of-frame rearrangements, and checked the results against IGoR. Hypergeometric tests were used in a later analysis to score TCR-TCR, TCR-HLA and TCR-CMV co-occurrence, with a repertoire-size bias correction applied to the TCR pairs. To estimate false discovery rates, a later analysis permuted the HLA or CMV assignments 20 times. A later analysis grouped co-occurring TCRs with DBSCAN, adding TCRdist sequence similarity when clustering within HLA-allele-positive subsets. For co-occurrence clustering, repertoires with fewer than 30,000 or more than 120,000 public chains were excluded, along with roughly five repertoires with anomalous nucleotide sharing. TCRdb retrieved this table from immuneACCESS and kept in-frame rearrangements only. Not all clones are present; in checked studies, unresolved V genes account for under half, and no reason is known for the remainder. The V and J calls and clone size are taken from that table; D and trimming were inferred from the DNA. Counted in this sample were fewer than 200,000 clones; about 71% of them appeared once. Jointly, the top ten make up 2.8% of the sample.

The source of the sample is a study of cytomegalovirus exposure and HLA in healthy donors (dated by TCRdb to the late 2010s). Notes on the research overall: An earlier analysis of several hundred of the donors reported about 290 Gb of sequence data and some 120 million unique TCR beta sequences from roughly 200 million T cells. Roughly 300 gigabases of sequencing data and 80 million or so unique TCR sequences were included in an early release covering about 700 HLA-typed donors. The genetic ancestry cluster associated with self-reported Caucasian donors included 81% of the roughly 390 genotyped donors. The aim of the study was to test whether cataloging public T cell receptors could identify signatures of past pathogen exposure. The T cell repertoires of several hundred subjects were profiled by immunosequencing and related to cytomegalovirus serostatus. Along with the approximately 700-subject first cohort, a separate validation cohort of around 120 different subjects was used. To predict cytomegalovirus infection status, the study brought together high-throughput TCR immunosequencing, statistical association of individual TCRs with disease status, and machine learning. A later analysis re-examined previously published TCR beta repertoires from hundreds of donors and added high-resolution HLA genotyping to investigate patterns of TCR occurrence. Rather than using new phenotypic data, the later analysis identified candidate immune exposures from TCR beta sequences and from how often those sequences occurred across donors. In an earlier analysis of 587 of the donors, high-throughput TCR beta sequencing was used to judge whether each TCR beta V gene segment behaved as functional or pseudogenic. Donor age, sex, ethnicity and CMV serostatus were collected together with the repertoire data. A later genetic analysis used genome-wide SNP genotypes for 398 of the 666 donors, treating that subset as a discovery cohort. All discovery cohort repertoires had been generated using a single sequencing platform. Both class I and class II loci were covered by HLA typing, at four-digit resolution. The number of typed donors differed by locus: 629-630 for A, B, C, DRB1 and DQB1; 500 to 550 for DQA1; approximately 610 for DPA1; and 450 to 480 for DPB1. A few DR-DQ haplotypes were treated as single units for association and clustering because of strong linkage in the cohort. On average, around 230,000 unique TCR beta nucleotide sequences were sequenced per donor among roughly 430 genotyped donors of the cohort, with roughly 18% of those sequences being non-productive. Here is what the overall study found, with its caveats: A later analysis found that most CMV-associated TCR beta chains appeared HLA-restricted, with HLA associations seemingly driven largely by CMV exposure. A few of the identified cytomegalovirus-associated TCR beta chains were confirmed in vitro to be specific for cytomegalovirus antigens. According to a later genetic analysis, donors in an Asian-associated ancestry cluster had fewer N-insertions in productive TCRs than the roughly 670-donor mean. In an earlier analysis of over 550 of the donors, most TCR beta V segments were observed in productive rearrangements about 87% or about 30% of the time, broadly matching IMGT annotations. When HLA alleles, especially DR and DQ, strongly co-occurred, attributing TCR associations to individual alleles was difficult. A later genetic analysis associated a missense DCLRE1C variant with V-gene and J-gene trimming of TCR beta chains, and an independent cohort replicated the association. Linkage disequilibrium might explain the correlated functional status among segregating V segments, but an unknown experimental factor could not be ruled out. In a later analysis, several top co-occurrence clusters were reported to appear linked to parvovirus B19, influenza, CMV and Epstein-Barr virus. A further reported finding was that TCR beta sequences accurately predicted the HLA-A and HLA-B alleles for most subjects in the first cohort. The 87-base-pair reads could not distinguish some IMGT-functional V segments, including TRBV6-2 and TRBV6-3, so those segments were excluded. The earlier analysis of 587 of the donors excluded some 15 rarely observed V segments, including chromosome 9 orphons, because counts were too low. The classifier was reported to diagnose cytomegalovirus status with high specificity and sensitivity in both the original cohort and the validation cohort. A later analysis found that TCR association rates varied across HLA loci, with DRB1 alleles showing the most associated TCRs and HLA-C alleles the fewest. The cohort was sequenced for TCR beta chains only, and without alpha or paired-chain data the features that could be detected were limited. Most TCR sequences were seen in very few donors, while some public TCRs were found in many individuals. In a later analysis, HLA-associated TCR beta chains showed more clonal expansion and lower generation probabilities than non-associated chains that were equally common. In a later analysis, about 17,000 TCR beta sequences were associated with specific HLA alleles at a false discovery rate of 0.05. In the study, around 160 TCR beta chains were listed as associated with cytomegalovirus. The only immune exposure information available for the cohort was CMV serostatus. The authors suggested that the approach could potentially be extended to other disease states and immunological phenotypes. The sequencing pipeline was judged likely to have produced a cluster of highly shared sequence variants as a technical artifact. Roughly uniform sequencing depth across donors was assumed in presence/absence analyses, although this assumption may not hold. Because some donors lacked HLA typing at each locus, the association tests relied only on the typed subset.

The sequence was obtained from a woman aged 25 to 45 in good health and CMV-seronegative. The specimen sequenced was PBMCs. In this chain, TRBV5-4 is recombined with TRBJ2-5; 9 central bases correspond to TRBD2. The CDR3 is CASSPSASGTTQYF. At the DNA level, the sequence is TGTGCCAGCAGCCCGAGCGCTAGCGGGACTACCCAGTACTTC.